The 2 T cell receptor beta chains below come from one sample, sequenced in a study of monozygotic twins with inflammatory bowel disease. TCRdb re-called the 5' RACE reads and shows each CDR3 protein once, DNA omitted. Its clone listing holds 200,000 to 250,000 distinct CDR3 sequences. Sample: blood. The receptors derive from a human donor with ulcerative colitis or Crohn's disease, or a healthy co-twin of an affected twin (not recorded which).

CDR3 in amino acids: CASSYQVLDGYTF. The rearrangement links TRBV19 to TRBJ1-2. The CDR3 runs to 13 residues. Germline V lookup: CDR1 LNHDA, CDR2 SQIVND (reference sequence).

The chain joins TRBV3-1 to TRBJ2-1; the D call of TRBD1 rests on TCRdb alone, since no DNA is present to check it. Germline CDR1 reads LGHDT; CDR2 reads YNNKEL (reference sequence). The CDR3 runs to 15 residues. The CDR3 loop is CASNFFGTGGNEQFF.